This is a list of T cell receptor beta chains from one sample in a study of cytomegalovirus exposure and HLA in healthy donors. Assay used: immunoSEQ multiplex PCR; TCRdb lists only in-frame clones, some missing. The table has 150,000 to 200,000 clones, 84% seen once; the top ten hold roughly 10%. Sample: PBMCs. The receptor set was obtained from a man younger than 45 in good health and CMV-seropositive. Each CDR3 is given with its conserved first and last residue. Each record gives: clone size, D gene, V gene, J gene, CDR3 DNA, CDR3 protein. D genes are given only for firm matches. Size tells how often a clone was seen (once, few, many) or the class of an expanded clone, and some rows leave it out.

>-|-|TRBV5-1|TRBJ2-5
TGCGCCAGCAGCTACCCGGAGGAGTACCAAGAGACCCAGTACTTC
CASSYPEEYQETQYF
>-|-|TRBV28|TRBJ2-7
-
CASSTSGEGVGYEQYF
>-|-|TRBV9|TRBJ1-1
TGTGCCAGCAGCGTATCCACAGGAGAGACGGCTTTCTTT
CASSVSTGETAFF
>-|TRBD1|TRBV30|TRBJ1-6
TGTGCCTGGAGTGTCCAGGGGGCGGGGAGCTCCTATAATTCACCCCTCCACTTT
CAWSVQGAGSSYNSPLHF
>-|TRBD2|TRBV11-3|TRBJ2-2
TGTGCCAGCAGCTCAGCGGGAGGGCGGGACGGGGAGCTGTTTTTT
CASSSAGGRDGELFF
>-|TRBD1|TRBV28|TRBJ2-7
TGTGCCAGCAGTCCCCCAGGGGGCCTCTCCTACGAGCAGTACTTC
CASSPPGGLSYEQYF
>-|TRBD2|TRBV15|TRBJ2-2
TGTGCCACCAGCACTTCGGGACTAGCGATAACCGGGGAGCTGTTTTTT
CATSTSGLAITGELFF
>-|-|TRBV10-3|TRBJ2-5
TGTGCCATCAGCCTCGAGGGAGGAGGGGAGACCCAGTACTTC
CAISLEGGGETQYF
>-|-|TRBV6-5|TRBJ2-1
TGTGCCAGCAGTTACGGTCGGTACAATGAGCAGTTCTTC
CASSYGRYNEQFF
>few|-|TRBV7-3|TRBJ1-1
TGTGCCAGCAGCCCACAGCCTACAGGCTCGAGAGCTTTCTTT
CASSPQPTGSRAFF
>-|TRBD2|TRBV5-1|TRBJ2-4
TGCGCCAGCACCGTGGCGGGAGAAAACATTCAGTACTTC
CASTVAGENIQYF
>-|-|TRBV9|TRBJ1-5
TGTGCCAGCAGCGTAGCTTCGGGTGGACAGCCCCAGCATTTT
CASSVASGGQPQHF
>-|-|TRBV2|TRBJ2-3
TGTGCCAGCAGTGACCGGGTAACAGATACGCAGTATTTT
CASSDRVTDTQYF
>-|TRBD1|TRBV11-1|TRBJ2-7
TGTGCCAGCGGGCGACGGACAGGGGGAAATGACGAGCAGTACTTC
CASGRRTGGNDEQYF
>-|TRBD1|TRBV27|TRBJ1-4
TGTGCCAGCAGTCTTGGGACAGGGGGTGAAAAACTGTTTTTT
CASSLGTGGEKLFF
>-|-|TRBV14|TRBJ1-1
TGTGCCAGCAGTTTTACAGGGTTCACTGAAGCTTTCTTT
CASSFTGFTEAFF
>-|TRBD2|TRBV11-3|TRBJ2-1
TGTGCCAGCAGCTTTTTTAGCGGGGGTGGGAATGAGCAGTTCTTC
CASSFFSGGGNEQFF
>once|-|TRBV28|TRBJ1-5
TGTGCCAGCAGTTTATCTGACAGAGATCAGCCCCAGCATTTT
CASSLSDRDQPQHF
>few|TRBD1|TRBV28|TRBJ1-5
TGTGCCAGCAGGGGGGGACAGGGCCGCCAGCCCCAGCATTTT
CASRGGQGRQPQHF
>-|TRBD2|TRBV19|TRBJ2-7
TGTGCCAGTAGTTCCTTGCCGGGACTAGCAAGGGAGCAGTACTTC
CASSSLPGLAREQYF
>few|-|TRBV6-6|TRBJ1-5
TGTGCCAGCAGTTCTGGGCCTGTGGCAGGTCAGCCCCAGCATTTT
CASSSGPVAGQPQHF
>-|-|TRBV20-1|TRBJ2-7
TGCAGTGCTAGCAACCTGCGGCAGTACTTC
CSASNLRQYF
>-|TRBD1|TRBV19|TRBJ1-5
TGTGCCAGTAGTATTACAGGGGCGGATCAGCCCCAGCATTTT
CASSITGADQPQHF
>-|-|TRBV27|TRBJ1-2
TGTGCCAGCAGCCCTGGGCCGTACAGGGAAACCTATGGCTACACCTTC
CASSPGPYRETYGYTF
>few|TRBD2|TRBV29-1|TRBJ2-7
TGCAGCGTGGGGCGGGGGGGCCCTTCCGAGCAGTACTTC
CSVGRGGPSEQYF